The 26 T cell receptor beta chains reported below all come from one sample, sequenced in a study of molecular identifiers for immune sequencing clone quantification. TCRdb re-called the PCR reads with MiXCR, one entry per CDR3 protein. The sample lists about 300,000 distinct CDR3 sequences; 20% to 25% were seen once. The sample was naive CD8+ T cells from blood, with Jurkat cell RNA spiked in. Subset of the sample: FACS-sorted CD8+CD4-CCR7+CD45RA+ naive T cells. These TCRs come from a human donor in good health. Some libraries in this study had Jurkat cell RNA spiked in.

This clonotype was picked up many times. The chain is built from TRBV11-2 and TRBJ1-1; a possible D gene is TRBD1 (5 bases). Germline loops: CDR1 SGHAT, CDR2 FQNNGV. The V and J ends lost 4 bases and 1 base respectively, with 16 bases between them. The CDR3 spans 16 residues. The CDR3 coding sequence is TGTGCCAGCAGCTCTCAGCTCGTAGGGGAGAACACTGAAGCTTTCTTT. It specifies CASSSQLVGENTEAFF.

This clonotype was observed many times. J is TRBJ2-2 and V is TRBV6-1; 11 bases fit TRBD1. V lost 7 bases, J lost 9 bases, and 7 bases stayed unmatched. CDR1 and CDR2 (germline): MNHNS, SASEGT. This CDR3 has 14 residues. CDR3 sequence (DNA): TGTGCCAGCAAGGAGGACAGGGGGCTCTGGGAGCTGTTTTTT. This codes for CASKEDRGLWELFF.

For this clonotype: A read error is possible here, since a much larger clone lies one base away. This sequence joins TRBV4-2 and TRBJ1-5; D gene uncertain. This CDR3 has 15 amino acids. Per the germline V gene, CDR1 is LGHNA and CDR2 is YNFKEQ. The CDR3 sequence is CASNQLVSGNQPQHF. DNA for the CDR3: TGTGCCAGCAACCAATTGGTGTCAGGAAATCAGCCCCAGCATTTT.

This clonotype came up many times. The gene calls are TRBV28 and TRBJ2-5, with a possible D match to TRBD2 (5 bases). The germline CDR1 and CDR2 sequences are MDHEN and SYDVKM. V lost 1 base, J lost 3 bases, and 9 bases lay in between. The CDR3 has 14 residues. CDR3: CASSLSSGKETQYF. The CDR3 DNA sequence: TGTGCCAGCAGTTTATCGTCGGGAAAAGAGACCCAGTACTTC.

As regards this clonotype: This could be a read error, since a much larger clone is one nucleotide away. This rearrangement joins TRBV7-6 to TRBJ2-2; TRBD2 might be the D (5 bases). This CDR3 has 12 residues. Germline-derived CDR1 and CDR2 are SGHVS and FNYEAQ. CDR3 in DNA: TGTGCCAGCCGCGGGCCGGCCGGGGAGCTGGTTTTT. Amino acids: CASRGPAGELVF.

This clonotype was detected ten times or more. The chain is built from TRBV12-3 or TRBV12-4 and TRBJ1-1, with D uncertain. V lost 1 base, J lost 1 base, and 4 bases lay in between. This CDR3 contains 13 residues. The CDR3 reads CASSLVKNTEAFF. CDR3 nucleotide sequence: TGTGCCAGCAGTTTAGTTAAGAACACTGAAGCTTTCTTT.

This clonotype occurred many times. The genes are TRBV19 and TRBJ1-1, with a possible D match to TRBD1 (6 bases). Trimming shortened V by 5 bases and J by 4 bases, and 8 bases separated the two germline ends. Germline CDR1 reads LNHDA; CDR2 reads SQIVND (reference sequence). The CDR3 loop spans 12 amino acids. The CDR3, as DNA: TGTGCCAGTAGTCAGGGGACCACTGAAGCTTTCTTT. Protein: CASSQGTTEAFF.

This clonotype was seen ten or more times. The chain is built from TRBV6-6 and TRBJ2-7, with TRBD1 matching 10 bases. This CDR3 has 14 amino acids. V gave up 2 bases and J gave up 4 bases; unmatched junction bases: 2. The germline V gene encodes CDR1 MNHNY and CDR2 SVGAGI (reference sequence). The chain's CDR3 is CASSYDRGLYEQYF. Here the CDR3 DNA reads TGTGCCAGCAGTTACGACAGGGGGCTGTACGAGCAGTACTTC.

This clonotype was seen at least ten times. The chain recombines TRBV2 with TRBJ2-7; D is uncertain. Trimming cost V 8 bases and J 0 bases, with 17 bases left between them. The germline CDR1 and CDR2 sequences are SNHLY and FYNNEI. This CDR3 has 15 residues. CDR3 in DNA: TGTGCCAGCCTATGGCCCCTTGGGCCCTCCTACGAGCAGTACTTC. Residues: CASLWPLGPSYEQYF.

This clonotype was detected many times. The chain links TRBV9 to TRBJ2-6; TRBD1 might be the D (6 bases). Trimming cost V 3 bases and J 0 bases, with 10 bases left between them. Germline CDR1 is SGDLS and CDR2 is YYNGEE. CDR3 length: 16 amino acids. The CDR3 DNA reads TGTGCCAGCAGCGGACACAGGGACTCTGGGGCCAACGTCCTGACTTTC. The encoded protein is CASSGHRDSGANVLTF.

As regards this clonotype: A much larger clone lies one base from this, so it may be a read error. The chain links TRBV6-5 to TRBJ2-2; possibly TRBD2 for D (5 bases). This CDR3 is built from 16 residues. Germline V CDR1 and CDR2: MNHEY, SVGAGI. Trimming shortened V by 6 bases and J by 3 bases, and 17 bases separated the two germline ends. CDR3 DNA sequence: TGTGCCAGCAGCCCCTCCTCTATGGAGGACACCGGGGAGCTGTTTTTT. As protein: CASSPSSMEDTGELFF.

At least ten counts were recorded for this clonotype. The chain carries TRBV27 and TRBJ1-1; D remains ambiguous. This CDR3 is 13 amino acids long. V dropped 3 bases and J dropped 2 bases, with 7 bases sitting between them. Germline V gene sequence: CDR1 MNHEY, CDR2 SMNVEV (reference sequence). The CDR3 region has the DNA TGTGCCAGCAGTTTTCAACTCAACACTGAAGCTTTCTTT. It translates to CASSFQLNTEAFF.

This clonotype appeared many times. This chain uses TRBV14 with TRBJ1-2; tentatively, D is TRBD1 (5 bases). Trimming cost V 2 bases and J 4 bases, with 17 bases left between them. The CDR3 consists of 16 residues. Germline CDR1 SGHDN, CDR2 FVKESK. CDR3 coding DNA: TGTGCCAGCAGCCAAACCTCAGGGACGGGCGGCTATGGCTACACCTTC. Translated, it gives CASSQTSGTGGYGYTF.

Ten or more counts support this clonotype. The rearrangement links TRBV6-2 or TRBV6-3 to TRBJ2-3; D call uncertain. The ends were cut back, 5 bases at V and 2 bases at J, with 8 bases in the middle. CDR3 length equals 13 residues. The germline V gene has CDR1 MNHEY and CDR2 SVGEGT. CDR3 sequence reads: CASSGEYTDTQYF. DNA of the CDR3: TGTGCCAGCAGTGGCGAATACACAGATACGCAGTATTTT.

CDR3 in amino acids: CASSWGGSSYEQYF. The CDR3 region has the DNA TGTGCCAGCAGCTGGGGCGGGAGCTCCTACGAGCAGTACTTC. This chain connects TRBV7-3 to TRBJ2-7; 7 positions match TRBD2. Germline V gene lookup returns CDR1 SGHTA and CDR2 FQGTGA. The V gene end was trimmed by 4 bases and the J gene end by 0 bases; junction bases not matched to a gene: 3. CDR3 length: 14 amino acids.

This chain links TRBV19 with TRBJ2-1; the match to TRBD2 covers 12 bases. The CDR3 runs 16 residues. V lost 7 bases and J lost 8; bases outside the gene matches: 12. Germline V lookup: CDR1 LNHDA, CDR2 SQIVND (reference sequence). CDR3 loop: CASKLAGGSWWDEQFF. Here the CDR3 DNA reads TGTGCCAGTAAACTAGCGGGAGGCTCTTGGTGGGATGAGCAGTTCTTC.

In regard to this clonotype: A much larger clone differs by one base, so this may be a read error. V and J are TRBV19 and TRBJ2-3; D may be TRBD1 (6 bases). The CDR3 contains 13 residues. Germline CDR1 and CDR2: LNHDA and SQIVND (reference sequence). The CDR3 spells CASSPRETGTQYF. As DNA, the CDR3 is TGTGCCAGTAGCCCTCGAGAGACAGGTACGCAGTATTTT.

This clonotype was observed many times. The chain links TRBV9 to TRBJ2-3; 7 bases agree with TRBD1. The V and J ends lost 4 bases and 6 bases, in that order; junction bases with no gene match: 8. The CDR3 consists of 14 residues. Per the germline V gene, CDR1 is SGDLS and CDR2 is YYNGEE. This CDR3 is CASSSQGVADTQYF. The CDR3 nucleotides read TGTGCCAGCAGCTCGCAGGGGGTTGCGGATACGCAGTATTTT. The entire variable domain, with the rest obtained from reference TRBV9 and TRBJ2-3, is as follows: DSGVTQTPKHLITATGQRVTLRCSPRSGDLSVYWYQQSLDQGLQFLIQYYNGEERAKGNILERFSAQQFPDLHSELNLSSLELGDSALYFCASSSQGVADTQYFGPGTRLTVL.

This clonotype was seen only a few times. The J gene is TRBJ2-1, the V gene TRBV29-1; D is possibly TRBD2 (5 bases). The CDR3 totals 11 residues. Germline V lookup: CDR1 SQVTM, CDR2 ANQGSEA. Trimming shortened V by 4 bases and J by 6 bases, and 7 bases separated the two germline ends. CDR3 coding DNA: TGCAGCGTTGTCGAGGGCAATGAGCAGTTCTTC. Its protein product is CSVVEGNEQFF.

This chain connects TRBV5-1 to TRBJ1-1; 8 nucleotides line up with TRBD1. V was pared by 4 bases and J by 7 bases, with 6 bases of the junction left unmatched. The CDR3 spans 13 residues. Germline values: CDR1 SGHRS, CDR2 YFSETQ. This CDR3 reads CASSLSGGGEAFF. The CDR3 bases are TGCGCCAGCAGCCTCTCAGGGGGCGGTGAAGCTTTCTTT.

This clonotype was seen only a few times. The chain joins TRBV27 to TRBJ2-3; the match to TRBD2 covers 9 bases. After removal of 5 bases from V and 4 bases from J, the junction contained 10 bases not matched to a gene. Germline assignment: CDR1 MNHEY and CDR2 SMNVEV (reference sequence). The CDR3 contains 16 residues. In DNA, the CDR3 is TGTGCCAGCAGTCTAAACTTAGCGGGAGAGGCAGATACGCAGTATTTT. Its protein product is CASSLNLAGEADTQYF.

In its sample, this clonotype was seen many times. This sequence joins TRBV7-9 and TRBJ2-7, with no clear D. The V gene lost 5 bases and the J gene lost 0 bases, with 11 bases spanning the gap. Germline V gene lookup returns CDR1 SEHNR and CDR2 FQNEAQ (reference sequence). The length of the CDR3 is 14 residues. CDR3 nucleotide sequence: TGTGCCAGCAGCAAGCCATTGGGCTCCTACGAGCAGTACTTC. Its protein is CASSKPLGSYEQYF.

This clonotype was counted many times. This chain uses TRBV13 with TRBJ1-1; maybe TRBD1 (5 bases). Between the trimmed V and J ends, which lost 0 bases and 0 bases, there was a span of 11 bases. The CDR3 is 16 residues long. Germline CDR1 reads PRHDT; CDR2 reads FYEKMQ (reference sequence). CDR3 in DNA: TGTGCCAGCAGCTTAGGGTTGGGAGGGGTGAACACTGAAGCTTTCTTT. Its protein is CASSLGLGGVNTEAFF.

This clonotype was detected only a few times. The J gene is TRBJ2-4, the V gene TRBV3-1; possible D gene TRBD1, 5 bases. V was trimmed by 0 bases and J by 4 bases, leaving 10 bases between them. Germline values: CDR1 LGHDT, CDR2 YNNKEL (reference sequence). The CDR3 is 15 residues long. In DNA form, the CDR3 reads TGTGCCAGCAGCCAAGATGGCCAGGGTAAAAACATTCAGTACTTC. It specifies CASSQDGQGKNIQYF.

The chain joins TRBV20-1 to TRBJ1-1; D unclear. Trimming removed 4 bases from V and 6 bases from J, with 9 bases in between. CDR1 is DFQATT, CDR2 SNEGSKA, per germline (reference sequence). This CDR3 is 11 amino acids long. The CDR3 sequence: CSATLSAEAFF. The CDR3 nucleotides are TGCAGTGCTACCCTCTCAGCTGAAGCTTTCTTT.

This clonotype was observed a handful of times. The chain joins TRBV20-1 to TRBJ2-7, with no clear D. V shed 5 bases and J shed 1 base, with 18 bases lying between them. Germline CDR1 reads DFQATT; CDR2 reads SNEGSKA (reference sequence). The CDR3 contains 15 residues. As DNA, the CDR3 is TGCAGTGCTGTCCTATATCTGAGCAGTTCCTACGAGCAGTACTTC. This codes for CSAVLYLSSSYEQYF.